This TCR beta chain was sequenced during a study of T cell repertoires in cytomegalovirus infection (dated by TCRdb to between 2018 and 2021). Turning to the overall study: Donor HLA type was relevant to the analysis, because carriage of CMV infection together with the matching HLA type was indicated by public TCR beta signatures. What the study reported, not specific to this receptor: The ex vivo response was dominated by HLA-C-restricted CMV-specific TCR beta clonotypes, which also provided the single most frequent clonotype in two of eight donors. In both this cohort and an independent roughly 400-donor cohort, the cumulative frequency of public TCR beta family members distinguished carriers of CMV infection plus the relevant HLA type.

In the germline V gene, CDR1 corresponds to SGHVS and CDR2 to FNYEAQ. Measured from the cysteine to the phenylalanine, the CDR3 is 15 residues long. The only DNA kept is the CDR3, 45 bases in frame from the first base. The germline V and J ends show losses of 7 bases and 0 bases respectively, and no gene match explains 7 bases of the junction. Concerning this clonotype: Its antigen has not been determined. This could be a read error, since a much larger clone is one nucleotide away.

Sequenced using an Illumina HiSeq 1500. TCRdb passed the public sequencing reads through fastp at Q25 and MiXCR, retaining productive beta sequences. Here each entry gathers all rows of one CDR3 protein and keeps the most common genes and DNA. For this sample there are nearly 650,000 distinct CDR3 sequences; approximately 24% appear just once. Of the sample, 7.5% to 9% falls within the top ten clones. The TCR originated in a human donor in good health (CMV status not recorded). Some clones in this sample may be carry-over from other donors' samples. The chain was built from TRBV7-6 and TRBJ2-3, and 7 junction bases match TRBD1. Material for sequencing was CD8+ T cells from PBMCs. Here the CDR3 is given as CASNPGQASTDTQYF. The nucleotide sequence is TGTGCCAGCAACCCAGGACAGGCGAGCACAGATACGCAGTATTTT.